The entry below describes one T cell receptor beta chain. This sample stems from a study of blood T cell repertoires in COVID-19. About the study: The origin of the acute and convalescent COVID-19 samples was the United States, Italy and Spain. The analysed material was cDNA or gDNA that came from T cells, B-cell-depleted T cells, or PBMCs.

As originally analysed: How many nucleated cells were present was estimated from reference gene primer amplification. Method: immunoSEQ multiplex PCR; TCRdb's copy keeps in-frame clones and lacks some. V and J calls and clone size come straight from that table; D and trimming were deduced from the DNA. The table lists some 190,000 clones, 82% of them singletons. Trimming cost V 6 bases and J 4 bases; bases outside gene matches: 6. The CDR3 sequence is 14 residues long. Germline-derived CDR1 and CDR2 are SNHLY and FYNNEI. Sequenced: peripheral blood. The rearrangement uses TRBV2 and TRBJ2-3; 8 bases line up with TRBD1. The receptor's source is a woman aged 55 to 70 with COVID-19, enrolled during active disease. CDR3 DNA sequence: TGTGCCAGCAGGGGCGGACAGGGCCCAGATACGCAGTATTTT. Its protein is CASRGGQGPDTQYF.